This TCR beta chain comes out of a study of blood T cell repertoires in COVID-19. Study context: From the United States, Italy and Spain came samples of acute and convalescent COVID-19. Sources were T cells, B-cell-depleted T cells, or PBMCs; the material itself was cDNA or gDNA.

The CDR3 is 14 amino acids. The V end lost 6 bases, the J end lost 2 bases, and 13 bases lay between the germline ends. CDR1 is KGHSH, CDR2 LQKENI, per germline. Original methodology: Reference gene primer amplification gave nucleated cell count estimates. Measured with immunoSEQ multiplex PCR; TCRdb has only the in-frame clones, and not every one. V, J and clone size reflect that table, while D and trimming were determined from the DNA. The sample shows tens of thousands of clones, around four fifths of them seen only once. This rearrangement joins TRBV18 to TRBJ2-5, with a weak D call TRBD1 (6 bases). The source material was peripheral blood. This receptor was obtained from a human donor with acute or convalescent COVID-19. The donor label of this sample is uncertain. This chain's CDR3 is CASSRGTGQETQYF. In nucleotides, the CDR3 is TGTGCCAGCTCCCGTGGAACAGGGCAAGAGACCCAGTACTTC.